These 21 T cell receptor beta chains were all obtained from the same sample, sequenced in a study of blood T cell repertoires in COVID-19. Produced via immunoSEQ multiplex PCR; TCRdb's table is partial and in-frame only. This table has some 90,000 clones, approximately 86% appearing once. Sequences were obtained from peripheral blood. The receptor source for this set is a man aged 70-80 years with active or convalescent COVID-19.

The genes are TRBV5-6 and TRBJ2-7, with 8 bases aligning to TRBD1. The CDR3 extends over 12 amino acids. Trimming took 6 bases from V and 4 from J; bases not matched to a gene: 3. Germline V CDR1 and CDR2: SGHDT, YYEEEE. This CDR3 reads CASNRGFYEQYF. The CDR3 DNA follows: TGTGCCAGCAACAGGGGGTTTTACGAGCAGTACTTC.

This chain connects TRBV7-8 to TRBJ1-1; the D gene is possibly TRBD1 (5 bases). The CDR3 sequence is 15 residues long. Looked up from germline, CDR1 is SGHVS and CDR2 is FQNEAQ. Trimming pared 5 bases from V and 1 base from J, leaving 14 bases between. The CDR3 region has the DNA TGTGCCAGCAGCCGAGGGAGGGGTGCGAACACTGAAGCTTTCTTT. Protein product: CASSRGRGANTEAFF.

This chain uses TRBV2 with TRBJ2-1; TRBD2 aligns across 11 bases. The ends lost 6 bases at V and 7 bases at J; junction bases unmatched: 11. CDR1 and CDR2 (germline): SNHLY, FYNNEI. CDR3 length: 16 residues. The CDR3 DNA reads as TGTGCCAGCAGAGACGCTAGCGGGGGGCTAAGGAATGAGCAGTTCTTC. This translates into CASRDASGGLRNEQFF.

In this sample, this clone turned up many times. This rearrangement joins TRBV6-5 to TRBJ2-2; D call uncertain. V lost 8 bases, J lost 3 bases, and 7 bases lay in between. The CDR3 covers 12 residues. CDR1 is MNHEY, CDR2 SVGAGI, per germline. CDR3 protein: CASEEDTGELFF. Here the CDR3 DNA reads TGTGCCAGCGAAGAGGACACCGGGGAGCTGTTTTTT.

The CDR3 nucleotides read TGTGCCAGCAGCGCCCAGAGGGCGCTCTCTGGAAACACCATATATTTT. This gives the protein CASSAQRALSGNTIYF. This chain connects TRBV7-2 to TRBJ1-3, with D hard to call. V was clipped by 5 bases and J by 0 bases, with 14 bases between them. The CDR3 spans 16 residues. Germline V lookup: CDR1 SGHTA, CDR2 FQGNSA.

This clone was picked up one time. This chain's CDR3 is CASSVARLAGGTDTQYF. In nucleotides, the CDR3 is TGTGCCAGCAGCGTAGCTCGACTAGCGGGGGGCACAGATACGCAGTATTTT. The V and J genes are TRBV9 and TRBJ2-3; 12 bases line up with TRBD2. Looked up from germline, CDR1 is SGDLS and CDR2 is YYNGEE. The trim removed 0 bases at V and 1 base at J, leaving 3 bases unmatched. There are 17 residues in the CDR3.

This rearrangement joins TRBV5-1 to TRBJ2-3; 8 positions agree with TRBD2. From germline, CDR1 is SGHRS and CDR2 YFSETQ. V lost 0 bases, J lost 7 bases, and 7 bases stayed unmatched. The CDR3 loop spans 15 amino acids. The CDR3 spells CASSLAGGLFYTQYF. CDR3 bases: TGCGCCAGCAGCTTGGCGGGGGGGCTGTTTTATACGCAGTATTTT. The variable domain in full, with the rest retrieved from reference TRBV5-1 and TRBJ2-3, is KAGVTQTPRYLIKTRGQQVTLSCSPISGHRSVSWYQQTPGQGLQFLFEYFSETQRNKGNFPGRFSGRQFSNSRSEMNVSTLELGDSALYLCASSLAGGLFYTQYFGPGTRLTVL.

This clone was recorded once. The genes are TRBV6-5 and TRBJ1-3; 9 bases align to TRBD1. Germline V gives CDR1 MNHEY, CDR2 SVGAGI. J gave up 4 bases and V 5 bases, and 3 bases lay outside the gene matches. The CDR3 length is 14 residues. In nucleotides, the CDR3 is TGTGCCAGCAGTCCGGGACAGGGCGGAAACACCATATATTTT. Protein: CASSPGQGGNTIYF.

The chain joins TRBV6-5 to TRBJ2-1; 9 bases match TRBD2. Per the germline V gene, CDR1 is MNHEY and CDR2 is SVGAGI. CDR3 length equals 14 residues. Unmatched junction bases numbered 6, after V lost 10 bases and J lost 2 bases. This CDR3 reads CAIRAGGPYNEQFF. The CDR3 DNA sequence: TGTGCCATTCGAGCGGGGGGTCCCTACAATGAGCAGTTCTTC.

The chain links TRBV19 to TRBJ1-2; 7 positions agree with TRBD1. CDR3 size: 13 residues. V shed 5 bases and J 6 bases; nucleotides not matched to a gene: 6. CDR1 LNHDA and CDR2 SQIVND come from the germline V gene (reference sequence). The CDR3 nucleotides read TGTGCCAGTAGTCAGACAGGGCGGCATGGCTACACCTTC. This translates into CASSQTGRHGYTF.

The rearrangement joins TRBV5-1 to TRBJ2-1; a possible D gene is TRBD2 (5 bases). The germline V gene encodes CDR1 SGHRS and CDR2 YFSETQ. The CDR3 totals 14 residues. V was shortened by 4 bases and J by 4 bases, with 12 bases between the two germline ends. CDR3 coding DNA: TGCGCCAGCAGCGAAGACTATGCGTACAATGAGCAGTTCTTC. Amino acids: CASSEDYAYNEQFF.

The chain employs TRBV7-8 and TRBJ2-7; tentatively, D is TRBD1 (5 bases). Germline assignment: CDR1 SGHVS and CDR2 FQNEAQ. With 2 bases removed from V and 4 bases from J, the gap between germline ends came to 12 bases. This CDR3 has 14 residues. The CDR3 DNA follows: TGTGCCAGCAGCTTAACAGGATCAGGTTACGAGCAGTACTTC. Residues: CASSLTGSGYEQYF.

The chain couples TRBV2 to TRBJ2-7; 13 bases map to TRBD2. The CDR3 is 17 amino acids. CDR1 and CDR2 from the germline V gene are SNHLY and FYNNEI. J lost 6 bases, V lost 1 base, and 9 bases had no gene match. CDR3 nucleotides: TGTGCCAGCAGTGAAGTGCTCGGACTAGCGGGGGAGTGCGAGCAGTACTTC. It codes for CASSEVLGLAGECEQYF.

CDR3 amino acids: CASSDRASGNEQFF. CDR3 sequence (DNA): TGTGCCAGCAGCGACAGGGCCTCCGGGAATGAGCAGTTCTTC. The V call is TRBV11-1, the J call TRBJ2-1, with 7 nucleotides matching TRBD1. V lost 5 bases and J lost 7; bases outside the gene matches: 8. CDR1 is SGHAT and CDR2 is FQDESV in the germline V gene (reference sequence). The CDR3 has 14 amino acids.

This clone was counted only a few times. This rearrangement joins TRBV30 to TRBJ1-3; perhaps TRBD1 as D (5 bases). The V end was cut by 2 bases, the J end by 4 bases, with 24 bases between. From germline, CDR1 is GTSNPN and CDR2 SVGIG (reference sequence). This CDR3 has 18 residues. The CDR3 loop is CAWSFLRMVDGGGNTIYF. The CDR3 bases are TGTGCCTGGAGTTTCCTGCGTATGGTAGACGGGGGAGGAAACACCATATATTTT.

This clone was counted between two and nine times. This chain joins TRBV3-1 (or the pseudogene TRBV3-2) and TRBJ2-3; D is undetermined. V shed 8 bases and J shed 4 bases, with 7 bases lying between them. This CDR3 comprises 11 residues. Germline CDR1 reads LGHDT; CDR2 reads YNNKEL (reference sequence). The CDR3 here is CASAGPDTQYF. The CDR3 nucleotides are TGTGCCAGCGCTGGGCCAGATACGCAGTATTTT.

A few counts support this clone. This chain uses TRBV19 with TRBJ1-6; D is undetermined. The CDR3 extends over 13 amino acids. The germline V gene encodes CDR1 LNHDA and CDR2 SQIVND (reference sequence). V lost 3 bases to trimming and J lost 10 bases, with 10 bases between them. The CDR3 nucleotides are TGTGCCAGTAGTATTCCTAGCGCCTCACCCCTCCACTTT. Its protein is CASSIPSASPLHF.

This rearrangement joins TRBV11-3 to TRBJ2-2, with 12 positions matching TRBD2. Germline CDR1 reads SGHNT; CDR2 reads YENEEA. The trim removed 6 bases at V and 3 bases at J, leaving 8 bases unmatched. The CDR3 loop spans 17 amino acids. CDR3 nucleotide sequence: TGTGCCAGCAGTGTCCCTCGGACTAGCGGGGACACCGGGGAGCTGTTTTTT. The encoded protein is CASSVPRTSGDTGELFF.

The V gene is TRBV24-1, the J gene TRBJ2-3, with D tentatively TRBD1 (6 bases). The length of the CDR3 is 12 residues. V gave up 7 bases and J gave up 7 bases, with 11 bases separating them. Germline V lookup: CDR1 KGHDR, CDR2 SFDVKD. In DNA, the CDR3 is TGTGCCACCAGCGACAGGTCAAATACGCAGTATTTT. This translates into CATSDRSNTQYF.

V usage is TRBV4-2 and J usage is TRBJ1-2; no reliable D call. V gave up 4 bases and J gave up 0 bases, with 12 bases separating them. This CDR3 is 15 amino acids long. Per germline, CDR1 LGHNA and CDR2 YNFKEQ. The CDR3: CASSRLTDSNYGYTF. The CDR3 bases are TGTGCCAGCAGCCGCCTGACGGACTCTAACTATGGCTACACCTTC.

This rearrangement joins TRBV19 to TRBJ1-1; possibly TRBD1 for D (6 bases). The V end lost 3 bases, the J end lost 6 bases, and 14 bases lay between the germline ends. From germline, CDR1 is LNHDA and CDR2 SQIVND (reference sequence). There are 14 residues in the CDR3. The CDR3 loop reads CASSIAGGSAEAFF. The CDR3 DNA follows: TGTGCCAGTAGTATCGCGGGGGGCAGCGCTGAAGCTTTCTTT. Looking up the rest from reference TRBV19 and TRBJ1-1 gives the full variable domain: DGGITQSPKYLFRKEGQNVTLSCEQNLNHDAMYWYRQDPGQGLRLIYYSQIVNDFQKGDIAEGYSVSREKKESFPLTVTSAQKNPTAFYLCASSIAGGSAEAFFGQGTRLTVV.